This note documents a single TCR beta chain sequence. Its antigen is still unknown. Base-call qualities are not available, and no considerably larger clone is one nucleotide away. TCRdb shows the sequencer as Illumina HiSeq 2500. Quantitative 5'-RACE with molecular barcodes was the method used to prepare the TCR beta libraries. The authors processed their data as follows. To identify disease-linked TCR variants, a new computational method was used, one built on a probabilistic model of VDJ rearrangement. The public reads were run again by TCRdb, first through fastp at Q25 and then through MiXCR, and only productive beta chains were kept. Identical CDR3 proteins give one entry, which carries the most common genes and DNA. For this entry, the V and J calls and clone size follow TCRdb and not the study's own pipeline. For this sample there are around 540,000 distinct CDR3 sequences; approximately 11% appear just once. About 6.8% of the sample is held by the ten biggest clonotypes.

This entry comes from a study of CD8 T cells in ankylosing spondylitis (dated by TCRdb to about 2017). With respect to the entire study: The study profiled T cell receptor beta repertoires in healthy donors and ankylosing spondylitis patients to find disease-linked TCR variants. Peripheral blood was sampled, and synovial fluid was additionally collected from ankylosing spondylitis patients. The full study cohort was made up of 25 to 30 ankylosing spondylitis patients and approximately 100 healthy donors.

The CDR3 measures 16 amino acids from cysteine to phenylalanine. Of all the DNA, just the CDR3 is kept, 48 bases in frame from base 1. The CDR1 and CDR2 encoded by the germline V gene are MNHNS and SASEGT. Trimming leaves V shorter by 6 bases and J shorter by 4 bases, with the junction holding 6 bases beyond the gene matches. General findings and caveats noted by the study authors: The disease-linked clones had a CD8+ phenotype and were found at relatively low frequencies in peripheral blood. Some motif variants were previously reported in synovial fluid and blood of reactive arthritis patients, suggesting common disease-initiation mechanisms. Significant enrichment of the disease-linked clones was reported in matched synovial fluid samples from ankylosing spondylitis patients. A TCR beta motif made up of several highly homologous amino acid variants appeared to be characteristic of blood from ankylosing spondylitis patients.

Here the chain combines TRBV6-1 and TRBJ2-3, with 14 bases matching TRBD2. The source is a male donor with ankylosing spondylitis. The sequenced sample was blood, either unsorted or a sorted T cell fraction (not recorded which). The CDR3 corresponds to CASRALGLAGADTQYF. The DNA reads TGTGCCAGCAGGGCCTTGGGACTAGCGGGAGCAGATACGCAGTATTTT.